The T cell receptor (beta chain) under discussion was sequenced for a study of T cells in Graves' hyperthyroidism and ophthalmopathy. Amplification of TCR beta CDR3 regions was performed using RNA transcripts as template. The HTBI primer set was used in a first-round RT-PCR of the TCR CDR3. Using its own MiXCR run on the multiplex PCR reads, TCRdb lists one record per CDR3 protein. The repertoire holds around 300,000 distinct CDR3 sequences, with 10% to 15% as singletons. Only a few counts were recorded for this clonotype. Its target is not known. In germline, CDR1 is SGHTA, CDR2 FQGTGA. Trimming stripped 2 bases from V and 4 bases from J, with 8 bases between. The CDR3 is 13 amino acids. Study-wide results and caveats: Blood samples included most of the expanded thyroid clonotypes exceeding 0.001.

Hyperthyroidism patients were newly diagnosed, had disease duration under 2 months, and were aged 18 to 65 years. The PBMCs had their origin in roughly 9.4 ml of fresh peripheral blood. The TCR sequence derives from a woman aged 25 to 45 with Graves' hyperthyroidism that later progressed to Graves' ophthalmopathy. Sequences were obtained from blood. The chain recombines TRBV7-3 with TRBJ1-1; D is unclear. Written as DNA, the CDR3 is TGTGCCAGCAGCTTACGGGTCGGCACTGAAGCTTTCTTT. Protein: CASSLRVGTEAFF.